This entry lists 4 T cell receptor beta chains sequenced from one sample in a study of OX40 agonist ivuxolimab in advanced cancers. Assay used: immunoSEQ multiplex PCR; TCRdb lists only in-frame clones, some missing. This repertoire shows about 73,000 clones, around nine tenths found once; its top ten account for 0.7% to 1%. The source material was CD4+ or CD8+ T cells sorted from blood, sampled in a trial of the OX40 agonist ivuxolimab. The source is an adult with an advanced solid tumor such as melanoma, head and neck, liver or kidney cancer.

V and J are TRBV5-8 and TRBJ2-1, with 13 bases identical to TRBD2. This CDR3 region has 17 residues. Per the germline V gene, CDR1 is SGHTS and CDR2 is YDEGEE. J gave up 3 bases and V 4 bases, and 7 bases lay outside the gene matches. CDR3 sequence: CASSRTSGSLFYNEQFF. The DNA of the CDR3 is TGTGCCAGCAGCCGGACTAGCGGGAGCCTTTTCTACAATGAGCAGTTCTTC.

The rearrangement links TRBV7-9 to TRBJ2-5; TRBD1 matches at 9 bases. The DNA end is more similar to TRBJ2-7, so the J call may be wrong. This CDR3 contains 15 residues. Germline V gives CDR1 SEHNR, CDR2 FQNEAQ (reference sequence). CDR3 bases: TGTGCCAGCAGCCCCGGGACAGGGAGTTTCTACGAGCAGTACTTC. This encodes CASSPGTGSFYEQYF.

The chain is built from TRBV13 and TRBJ1-2, with D unresolved. The CDR3 has 10 amino acids. V was pared by 6 bases and J by 6 bases, with 5 bases between. Germline V gives CDR1 PRHDT, CDR2 FYEKMQ (reference sequence). The CDR3 region has the DNA TGTGCCAGCAGTGCCCATGGCTACACCTTC. Protein product: CASSAHGYTF.

This clone was picked up one time. This rearrangement joins TRBV11-3 to TRBJ2-1; tentatively, D is TRBD2 (7 bases). From germline, CDR1 is SGHNT and CDR2 YENEEA. The CDR3 is 16 amino acids. Trimming shortened V by 1 base and J by 2 bases, and 12 bases separated the two germline ends. Here the CDR3 DNA reads TGTGCCAGCAGCTTAGGAGGGAGGGGGGCCTACAATGAGCAGTTCTTC. It encodes CASSLGGRGAYNEQFF. Together with reference TRBV11-3 and TRBJ2-1, the CDR3 gives the full variable domain: EAGVVQSPRYKIIEKKQPVAFWCNPISGHNTLYWYLQNLGQGPELLIRYENEEAVDDSQLPKDRFSAERLKGVDSTLKIQPAELGDSAVYLCASSLGGRGAYNEQFFGPGTRLTVL.